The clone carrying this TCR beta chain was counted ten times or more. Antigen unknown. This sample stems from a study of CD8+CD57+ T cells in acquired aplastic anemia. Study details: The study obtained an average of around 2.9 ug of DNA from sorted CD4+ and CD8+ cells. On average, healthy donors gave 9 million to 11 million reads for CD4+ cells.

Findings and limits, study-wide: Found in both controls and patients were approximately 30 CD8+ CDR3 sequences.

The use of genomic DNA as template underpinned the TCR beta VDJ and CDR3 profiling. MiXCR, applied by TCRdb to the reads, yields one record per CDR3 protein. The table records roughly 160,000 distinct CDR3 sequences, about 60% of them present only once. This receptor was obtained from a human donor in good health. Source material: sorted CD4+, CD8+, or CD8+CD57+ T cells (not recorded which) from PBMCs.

The CDR3 loop reads CASSERGRYEQYF. The CDR3 nucleotides are TGTGCCAGCAGTGAAAGGGGTAGGTACGAGCAGTACTTC. The chain joins TRBV25-1 to TRBJ2-7; weak D call: TRBD1 (5 bases). Looked up from germline, CDR1 is MGHDK and CDR2 is SYGVNS. CDR3 size: 13 residues. Trimming took 2 bases from V and 4 from J, leaving 9 bases between them.